Listed below are T cell receptor beta chains from one sample, sequenced in a study of blood T cell repertoires in COVID-19. Libraries were prepared by immunoSEQ multiplex PCR; TCRdb keeps only in-frame clonotypes and omits some of them. The sample records nearly 110,000 clones, about two thirds being singletons. Sequencing was performed on peripheral blood. All receptors come from a human donor with acute or convalescent COVID-19. The donor label of this sample is uncertain. Both conserved end residues are part of each CDR3. The order of the fields is V gene, J gene, CDR3 length, clone size, D gene, CDR3 protein, CDR3 DNA. The D gene is left open where the match is weak. Clone sizes are given selectively: once, few, many, or a class where the clone is expanded.

TRBV6-5	TRBJ2-2	14	.	TRBD1	CASSYTGGTGELFF	TGTGCCAGCAGCTACACAGGGGGCACCGGGGAGCTGTTTTTT
TRBV21-1	TRBJ1-4	16	.	.	CASSKAAGRGAEKLFF	TGTGCCAGCAGCAAAGCAGCCGGCAGGGGAGCCGAAAAACTGTTTTTT
TRBV5-1	TRBJ1-2	13	.	.	CASSFGGGYGYTF	TGCGCCAGCAGCTTTGGGGGGGGCTATGGCTACACCTTC
TRBV30	TRBJ1-1	12	.	.	CAWPLVETEAFF	TGTGCCTGGCCACTGGTAGAGACTGAAGCTTTCTTT
TRBV11-3	TRBJ1-6	13	once	.	CASSRVYNSPLHF	TGTGCCAGCAGTCGAGTCTATAATTCACCCCTCCACTTT
TRBV7-9	TRBJ2-5	14	.	.	CASSSPGVQETQYF	TGTGCCAGCAGCAGCCCGGGGGTCCAAGAGACCCAGTACTTC
TRBV7-9	TRBJ1-2	14	.	.	CASSRAGQQYGYTF	TGTGCCAGCAGCCGGGCAGGGCAACAGTATGGCTACACCTTC
TRBV14	TRBJ1-1	13	once	.	CASSQQGYTEAFF	TGTGCCAGCAGCCAACAGGGGTACACTGAAGCTTTCTTT
TRBV28	TRBJ1-2	12	.	.	CASLQINYGYTF	TGTGCCAGCCTACAGATTAACTATGGCTACACCTTC
TRBV20-1	TRBJ2-3	13	.	TRBD1	CSASQGAGDTQYF	TGCAGTGCTAGTCAGGGGGCAGGGGATACGCAGTATTTT
TRBV15	TRBJ1-5	16	few	.	CATSRDGQGHLQPQHF	TGTGCCACCAGCAGAGATGGTCAGGGGCATCTTCAGCCCCAGCATTTT
TRBV7-2	TRBJ1-3	15	.	.	CASSPWTASGNTIYF	TGTGCCAGCAGCCCTTGGACAGCCTCTGGAAACACCATATATTTT
TRBV18	TRBJ1-5	14	once	.	CASSQGVGNQPQHF	TGTGCCAGCTCACAAGGGGTGGGCAATCAGCCCCAGCATTTT
TRBV28	TRBJ1-2	11	few	.	CACLANYGYTF	TGTGCCTGCTTAGCTAACTATGGCTACACCTTC
TRBV5-1	TRBJ2-2	16	.	.	CASSFGGTPGTGELFF	TGCGCCAGCAGCTTCGGCGGGACCCCGGGCACCGGGGAGCTGTTTTTT
TRBV10-3	TRBJ2-1	15	.	TRBD2	CAIMPGGAVNNEQFF	TGTGCCATCATGCCCGGGGGGGCCGTAAACAATGAGCAGTTCTTC
TRBV3-1/TRBV3-2	TRBJ1-2	15	.	TRBD1	CASSLRTGSNYGYTF	TGTGCCAGCAGCCTCCGGACAGGGAGCAACTATGGCTACACCTTC
TRBV7-8	TRBJ1-2	12	.	.	CASSLERGGYTF	TGTGCCAGCAGCTTAGAGCGAGGCGGCTACACCTTC
TRBV5-6	TRBJ1-5	17	.	.	CASSVGAVMANNQPQHF	TGTGCCAGCAGTGTGGGGGCCGTGATGGCAAACAATCAGCCCCAGCATTTT
TRBV7-6	TRBJ2-5	17	.	TRBD2	CASSPHSSGGRRETQYF	TGTGCCAGCAGCCCCCATTCTAGCGGGGGGCGGAGAGAGACCCAGTACTTC
TRBV6-4	TRBJ1-2	15	.	.	CASSLKLGGNYGYTF	TGTGCCAGCAGCCTCAAGCTAGGCGGGAACTATGGCTACACCTTC
TRBV19	TRBJ1-2	15	.	.	CASRRTGITDYGYTF	TGTGCCAGTAGGCGTACAGGGATCACGGACTATGGCTACACCTTC
TRBV7-9	TRBJ1-6	16	once	.	CASSLSTRGLVSPLHF	TGTGCCAGCAGCTTATCAACCCGAGGGTTAGTTTCACCCCTCCACTTT
TRBV20-1	TRBJ1-1	11	.	.	CSAKQGRLAFF	TGCAGTGCGAAACAGGGACGTTTAGCTTTCTTT
TRBV2	TRBJ1-2	12	many	.	CASSNTGYGYTF	TGTGCCAGCAGTAACACAGGGTATGGCTACACCTTC
TRBV9	TRBJ2-1	16	few	.	CASSPSRQGLGNEQFF	TGTGCCAGCAGCCCCTCCCGACAGGGACTAGGCAATGAGCAGTTCTTC
TRBV2	TRBJ1-3	11	.	.	CASSSGNTIYF	TGTGCCAGCAGTTCGGGAAACACCATATATTTT
TRBV18	TRBJ1-1	14	.	.	CASSPAGGNTEAFF	TGTGCCAGCTCACCCGCTGGAGGGAACACTGAAGCTTTCTTT
TRBV19	TRBJ2-1	15	few	TRBD1	CASSPRDRGWGEQFF	TGTGCCAGTAGTCCGCGGGACAGGGGGTGGGGTGAGCAGTTCTTC
TRBV21-1	TRBJ1-5	16	large	.	CASSIRGTRGYQPQHF	TGTGCCAGCAGCATTCGTGGTACCAGGGGCTATCAGCCCCAGCATTTT
TRBV5-8	TRBJ1-2	13	few	.	CASSLTANYGYTF	TGTGCCAGCAGCTTGACAGCTAACTATGGCTACACCTTC
TRBV27	TRBJ1-2	14	.	.	CASSFWGTSYGYTF	TGTGCCAGCAGTTTCTGGGGGACATCTTACGGCTACACCTTC
TRBV12-3/TRBV12-4	TRBJ1-2	13	medium-sized	TRBD1	CASSFGQGHGYTF	TGTGCCAGCAGTTTTGGACAGGGCCATGGCTACACCTTC